Below are 18 T cell receptor beta chains sequenced from a single sample in a study of T cell repertoires in cytomegalovirus infection. From the reads, TCRdb called clonotypes with MiXCR, one entry per CDR3 protein. The repertoire holds 250,000 to 300,000 distinct CDR3 sequences, with roughly 24% as singletons. Specimen: PBMCs. The receptor set was obtained from a human donor in good health (CMV status not recorded). Some clones in this sample may be carry-over from other donors' samples.

The CDR3 sequence is CSTGQGGSYEQYF. The CDR3 nucleotides are TGCAGTACGGGACAGGGGGGCTCCTACGAGCAGTACTTC. The chain recombines TRBV20-1 with TRBJ2-7, with TRBD1 matching 11 bases. The trim removed 8 bases at V and 0 bases at J, leaving 3 bases unmatched. The CDR3 totals 13 residues. Germline values: CDR1 DFQATT, CDR2 SNEGSKA (reference sequence).

This clonotype came up many times. The chain uses TRBV7-2 and TRBJ2-2; D ambiguous. The CDR3 loop spans 16 amino acids. Looked up from germline, CDR1 is SGHTA and CDR2 is FQGNSA. V shed 4 bases and J shed 1 base, with 13 bases lying between them. CDR3 nucleotide sequence: TGTGCCAGCAGCTCCCACCGAGCCAAGAACACCGGGGAGCTGTTTTTT. Protein: CASSSHRAKNTGELFF.

The chain is built from TRBV3-1 and TRBJ2-6, with D possibly matching TRBD2 (6 bases). Germline-derived CDR1 and CDR2 are LGHDT and YNNKEL (reference sequence). The V end lost 10 bases, the J end lost 0 bases, and 13 bases lay between the germline ends. The CDR3 contains 15 residues. The CDR3 nucleotides read TGTGCCACCCGGGACGGGAGCTCTGGGGCCAACGTCCTGACTTTC. Protein: CATRDGSSGANVLTF. Together with reference TRBV3-1 and TRBJ2-6, the CDR3 gives the full variable domain: DTAVSQTPKYLVTQMGNDKSIKCEQNLGHDTMYWYKQDSKKFLKIMFSYNNKELIINETVPNRFSPKSPDKAHLNLHINSLELGDSAVYFCATRDGSSGANVLTFGAGSRLTVL.

This clonotype was seen repeatedly, ten times or more. The gene calls are TRBV24-1 and TRBJ2-7; D is possibly TRBD1 or TRBD2 (5 bases each). Trimming removed 5 bases at V and 2 bases at J, with 9 bases between. The CDR3 length is 13 residues. Germline loops: CDR1 KGHDR, CDR2 SFDVKD. The CDR3 DNA follows: TGTGCCACCAGTGGAAGGGGACCCTACGAGCAGTACTTC. This codes for CATSGRGPYEQYF.

For this clonotype: One end of the junction does not line up with germline, which may come from a read error. The chain uses TRBV4-1 and TRBJ1-1; TRBD1 might be the D (5 bases). This CDR3 has 14 amino acids. Germline loops: CDR1 MGHRA, CDR2 YSYEKL. CDR3 sequence reads: CASSQDPRAPEASF. CDR3 sequence (DNA): TGCGCCAGCAGCCAAGATCCCAGGGCTCCTGAAGCTTCCTTT.

CDR3 sequence reads: CATSRWGYNEQFF. The CDR3 DNA follows: TGTGCCACCAGTCGATGGGGGTACAATGAGCAGTTCTTC. The rearrangement joins TRBV24-1 to TRBJ2-1; D possibly uses TRBD1 or TRBD2 (5 bases each). CDR1 and CDR2 (germline): KGHDR, SFDVKD. V was shortened by 6 bases and J by 4 bases, with 9 bases between the two germline ends. The CDR3 is 13 residues long.

This clonotype was detected only a few times. The chain is built from TRBV19 and TRBJ2-7; D is undetermined. Germline lookup yields CDR1 LNHDA and CDR2 SQIVND (reference sequence). Trimming took off 4 bases at V and 4 bases at J, with 5 bases between the two ends. The CDR3 is made up of 11 amino acids. DNA of the CDR3: TGTGCCAGTAGTAATCAGTACGAGCAGTACTTC. Translation gives CASSNQYEQYF.

J is TRBJ2-7 and V is TRBV12-3 or TRBV12-4; no clear D gene. This CDR3 is 13 amino acids long. V shed 5 bases and J shed 1 base, with 9 bases lying between them. CDR3 coding DNA: TGTGCCAGCAGTCCCGCCATATCCTACGAGCAGTACTTC. It specifies CASSPAISYEQYF.

This clonotype was recorded at least ten times. V and J are TRBV7-8 and TRBJ2-1; D unresolved. The CDR3 runs 12 residues. V was shortened by 5 bases and J by 9 bases, with 11 bases between the two germline ends. CDR1 and CDR2 (germline): SGHVS, FQNEAQ. Here the CDR3 DNA reads TGTGCCAGCAGCGAACTGTGGGGTGAGCAGTTCTTC. Translated: CASSELWGEQFF.

The rearrangement uses TRBV28 and TRBJ1-1; TRBD1 matches 11 bases. Germline V gene sequence: CDR1 MDHEN, CDR2 SYDVKM. J gave up 4 bases and V 5 bases, and 9 bases lay outside the gene matches. The CDR3 loop spans 16 amino acids. Written as DNA, the CDR3 is TGTGCCAGCAGTCCAGGGACAGGGGGTGGACTCACTGAAGCTTTCTTT. Its translation is CASSPGTGGGLTEAFF.

This clonotype occurred many times. V usage is TRBV7-2 and J usage is TRBJ2-4; D possibly matches TRBD1 or TRBD2 (5 bases each). The CDR3 is made up of 16 amino acids. Germline V gene data show CDR1 as SGHTA and CDR2 as FQGNSA. V lost 1 base and J lost 1, with 11 bases in between. The CDR3 sequence: CASSLVGGFAKNIQYF. The DNA for the CDR3 is TGTGCCAGCAGCTTAGTTGGGGGTTTCGCCAAAAACATTCAGTACTTC.

This clonotype was seen ten or more times. The V gene is TRBV6-2 or TRBV6-3, the J gene TRBJ1-1; TRBD1 is a possible D gene (5 bases). The V end was cut by 7 bases, the J end by 1 base, with 13 bases between. Germline-derived CDR1 and CDR2 are MNHEY and SVGEGT. The length of the CDR3 is 14 residues. The CDR3 sequence is CASTLSRANTEAFF. The CDR3 region has the DNA TGTGCCAGCACCCTGAGCAGGGCGAACACTGAAGCTTTCTTT.

The chain couples TRBV14 to TRBJ1-1, with 11 bases that match TRBD1. This CDR3 spans 16 amino acids. Germline V gene sequence: CDR1 SGHDN, CDR2 FVKESK. Germline trimming cut 2 bases from V and 1 base from J; bases unmatched to any gene: 3. CDR3 in amino acids: CASSQRTGGANTEAFF. The CDR3, as DNA: TGTGCCAGCAGCCAAAGGACAGGGGGCGCGAACACTGAAGCTTTCTTT.

This clonotype was observed at least ten times. The gene calls are TRBV7-9 and TRBJ2-5, with D possibly being TRBD2 (5 bases). Germline V gene lookup returns CDR1 SEHNR and CDR2 FQNEAQ (reference sequence). The CDR3 is 17 amino acids. The ends were cut back, 1 base at V and 0 bases at J, with 15 bases in the middle. The CDR3 sequence: CASSLGFPDSYQETQYF. The CDR3 DNA reads as TGTGCCAGCAGCTTAGGATTTCCGGACTCGTACCAAGAGACCCAGTACTTC. Drawing the rest from reference TRBV7-9 and TRBJ2-5, the complete variable domain is DTGVSQNPRHKITKRGQNVTFRCDPISEHNRLYWYRQTLGQGPEFLTYFQNEAQLEKSRLLSDRFSAERPKGSFSTLEIQRTEQGDSAMYLCASSLGFPDSYQETQYFGPGTRLLVL.

This clonotype was seen repeatedly, ten times or more. The CDR3 loop reads CASSLVTSGRYNEQFF. The CDR3 DNA sequence: TGTGCCAGCAGCTTAGTAACTAGCGGGCGGTACAATGAGCAGTTCTTC. V gene TRBV7-6 combines with J gene TRBJ2-1; TRBD2 matches at 9 bases. The CDR3 runs 16 residues. Trimming took 1 base from V and 4 from J; bases not matched to a gene: 5. Germline V lookup: CDR1 SGHVS, CDR2 FNYEAQ. The whole variable domain, remainder taken from reference TRBV7-6 and TRBJ2-1, is GAGVSQSPRYKVTKRGQDVALRCDPISGHVSLYWYRQALGQGPEFLTYFNYEAQQDKSGLPNDRFSAERPEGSISTLTIQRTEQRDSAMYRCASSLVTSGRYNEQFFGPGTRLTVL.

J is TRBJ2-1 and V is TRBV29-1; no clear D gene. This CDR3 contains 9 residues. The germline V gene has CDR1 SQVTM and CDR2 ANQGSEA. The V gene lost 4 bases and the J gene lost 9 bases, with 4 bases spanning the gap. The CDR3 bases are TGCAGCGTTGCCCCTGAGCAGTTCTTC. Protein sequence: CSVAPEQFF.

This chain connects TRBV10-3 to TRBJ1-2; 7 nucleotides line up with TRBD1. CDR1 and CDR2 from the germline V gene are ENHRY and SYGVKD. CDR3 length: 16 amino acids. V gave up 2 bases and J gave up 0 bases; unmatched junction bases: 6. The CDR3 sequence is CAISERGRTTNYGYTF. The DNA of the CDR3 is TGTGCCATCAGTGAGAGGGGGCGGACTACTAACTATGGCTACACCTTC.

The V gene is TRBV18, the J gene TRBJ2-5, with D unresolved. The V end lost 5 bases, the J end lost 0 bases, and 4 bases lay between the germline ends. Looked up from germline, CDR1 is KGHSH and CDR2 is LQKENI. There are 12 residues in the CDR3. CDR3 region: CASSAYQETQYF. As DNA, the CDR3 is TGTGCCAGCTCAGCGTACCAAGAGACCCAGTACTTC.